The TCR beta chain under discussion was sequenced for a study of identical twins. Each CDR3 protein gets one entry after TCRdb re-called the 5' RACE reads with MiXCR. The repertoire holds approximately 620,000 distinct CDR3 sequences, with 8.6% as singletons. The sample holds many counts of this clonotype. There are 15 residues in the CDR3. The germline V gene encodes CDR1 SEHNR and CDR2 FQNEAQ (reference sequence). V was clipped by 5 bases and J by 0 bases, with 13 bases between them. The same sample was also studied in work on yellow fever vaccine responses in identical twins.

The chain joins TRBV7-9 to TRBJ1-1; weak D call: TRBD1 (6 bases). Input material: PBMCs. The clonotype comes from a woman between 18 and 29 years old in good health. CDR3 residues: CASSGQGGMNTEAFF. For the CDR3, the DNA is TGTGCCAGCAGCGGACAAGGGGGAATGAACACTGAAGCTTTCTTT.